This TCR beta chain came from a study of T cell responses to AZD1222 COVID-19 vaccine. Study-wide results and caveats: Spike regions recognized by vaccine-associated CD4 TCRs spanned the protein, led by 160-218 and 743-854. Repertoires were sampled only after the peak T cell response. The sample set comprised mostly white British donors with more females, and clonal diversity was possibly underestimated. Unmutated variant regions are reportedly targeted by nearly half of spike-specific TCRs.

Trimming cost V 3 bases and J 0 bases, with 6 bases left between them. Germline CDR1 and CDR2: LNHDA and SQIVND (reference sequence). The CDR3 is made up of 15 amino acids. In the case of this clone: Its specificity is unknown.

Only in-frame clones appear in the TCRdb table, and some are missing; sequencing was by immunoSEQ multiplex PCR. The repertoire holds 150,000 to 200,000 clones, with around 87% as singletons. The clonotype was recovered from an adult in good health. The starting material was peripheral blood, obtained on day 0 of AZD1222 vaccination. The V gene is TRBV19, the J gene TRBJ2-6; D is unclear. In nucleotides, the CDR3 is TGTGCCAGTAGTATGGGATACTCTGGGGCCAACGTCCTGACTTTC. Residues: CASSMGYSGANVLTF.